Below, 5 T cell receptor beta chains from the same sample are listed, as sequenced in a study of control samples from healthy donors and cancer patients. Only in-frame clones appear in the TCRdb table, and some are missing; sequencing was by immunoSEQ multiplex PCR. The sample carries 95,000 to 150,000 clones, more than 75% recorded once. The specimen was blood. These receptor sequences come from a middle-aged man in good health.

The J gene is TRBJ1-2, the V gene TRBV18; a weak D match, TRBD1 (5 bases). This CDR3 has 13 amino acids. The ends were cut back, 6 bases at V and 5 bases at J, with 13 bases in the middle. Germline lookup yields CDR1 KGHSH and CDR2 LQKENI. CDR3 in amino acids: CASSGDGLYGYTF. Here the CDR3 DNA reads TGTGCCAGCTCCGGGGACGGATTATATGGCTACACCTTC.

This chain uses TRBV6-1 with TRBJ1-5; TRBD1 aligns across 9 bases. The CDR3 consists of 15 residues. Per germline, CDR1 MNHNS and CDR2 SASEGT. Germline trimming cut 2 bases from V and 7 bases from J; bases unmatched to any gene: 6. In DNA, the CDR3 is TGTGCCAGCAGTGAACGGTGGGACAGGGTCCAGCCCCAGCATTTT. Encoded protein: CASSERWDRVQPQHF.

This clone was seen once. The chain couples TRBV18 to TRBJ1-1; TRBD1 might be the D (6 bases). Germline loops: CDR1 KGHSH, CDR2 LQKENI. The ends were cut back, 5 bases at V and 8 bases at J, with 24 bases in the middle. The length of the CDR3 is 16 residues. DNA of the CDR3: TGTGCCAGCTCAACACTTCCAACCCCAGGGGCTATGGAAGCTTTCTTT. Amino acid sequence: CASSTLPTPGAMEAFF.

The rearrangement uses TRBV11-1 and TRBJ2-7; D ambiguous. This CDR3 is 14 amino acids long. V was cut by 5 bases and J by 0 bases, with 11 bases left in between. Per the germline V gene, CDR1 is SGHAT and CDR2 is FQDESV (reference sequence). The CDR3: CASSPMLSSYEQYF. CDR3 DNA: TGTGCCAGCAGCCCGATGCTTAGCTCCTACGAGCAGTACTTC.

This clone has a handful of counts. This chain uses TRBV15 with TRBJ1-5, with 9 bases lining up with TRBD1. This CDR3 has 16 amino acids. Germline CDR1 and CDR2: LNHNV and YYDKDF (reference sequence). V lost 0 bases to trimming and J lost 7 bases; unmatched junction nucleotides: 7. Written as DNA, the CDR3 is TGTGCCACCAGCAGAGACCACAGGGGGCGCGGACAGCCCCAGCATTTT. This sequence encodes CATSRDHRGRGQPQHF. Together with reference TRBV15 and TRBJ1-5, the CDR3 gives the full variable domain: DAMVIQNPRYQVTQFGKPVTLSCSQTLNHNVMYWYQQKSSQAPKLLFHYYDKDFNNEADTPDNFQSRRPNTSFCFLDIRSPGLGDTAMYLCATSRDHRGRGQPQHFGDGTRLSIL.